Each of the 5 T cell receptor beta chains below was sequenced from the same sample in a study of blood T cell repertoires in COVID-19. Assay: immunoSEQ multiplex PCR; the TCRdb copy retains only in-frame clones and omits some. This table holds under 250,000 clones, 80% to 85% found once. The sample comprised peripheral blood. Receptor source: a man in his fifties or sixties with active or convalescent COVID-19.

This clone was seen a few times. This rearrangement joins TRBV29-1 to TRBJ2-7, with TRBD1 identical over 7 bases. Trimming at V came to 4 bases and at J to 4 bases, leaving 4 bases not matched to a gene. Germline V lookup: CDR1 SQVTM, CDR2 ANQGSEA. This CDR3 comprises 12 residues. The CDR3 DNA reads as TGCAGCGTTGGAGGGGGCAGTTACGAGCAGTACTTC. It codes for CSVGGGSYEQYF.

This rearrangement joins TRBV5-4 to TRBJ2-5, with 10 bases matching TRBD2. Germline CDR1 is SGHNT and CDR2 is YYREEE (reference sequence). Trimming at V came to 4 bases and at J to 0 bases, leaving 0 bases not matched to a gene. The CDR3 covers 14 residues. CDR3 residues: CASSLAGDQETQYF. The DNA of the CDR3 is TGTGCCAGCAGCCTAGCGGGGGACCAAGAGACCCAGTACTTC.

A note on this clone: Other DNA sequences in the sample encode the same CDR3. The CDR3 DNA follows: TGTGCCAGCAGGGACAGGGGGCTCGGGAATCAGCCCCAGCATTTT. This sequence encodes CASRDRGLGNQPQHF. The chain combines TRBV28 with TRBJ1-5; 11 bases map to TRBD1. Germline trimming cut 6 bases from V and 4 bases from J; bases unmatched to any gene: 5. Germline V CDR1 and CDR2: MDHEN, SYDVKM. This CDR3 region has 15 residues.

The V call is TRBV5-4, the J call TRBJ2-3; the D is unclear. The germline V gene encodes CDR1 SGHNT and CDR2 YYREEE (reference sequence). Trimming stripped 5 bases from V and 3 bases from J, with 16 bases between. The CDR3 extends over 15 amino acids. The chain's CDR3 is CASSLWPPITDTQYF. The CDR3 DNA reads TGTGCCAGCAGTTTGTGGCCCCCGATAACAGATACGCAGTATTTT.

The CDR3 sequence is CASSLVGLVYNEQFF. CDR3 DNA: TGCGCCAGCAGCTTGGTTGGACTAGTATACAATGAGCAGTTCTTC. This sequence joins TRBV5-1 and TRBJ2-1; TRBD2 matches at 7 bases. Germline V gives CDR1 SGHRS, CDR2 YFSETQ. CDR3 length equals 15 residues. V was clipped by 0 bases and J by 4 bases; unmatched bases: 4.